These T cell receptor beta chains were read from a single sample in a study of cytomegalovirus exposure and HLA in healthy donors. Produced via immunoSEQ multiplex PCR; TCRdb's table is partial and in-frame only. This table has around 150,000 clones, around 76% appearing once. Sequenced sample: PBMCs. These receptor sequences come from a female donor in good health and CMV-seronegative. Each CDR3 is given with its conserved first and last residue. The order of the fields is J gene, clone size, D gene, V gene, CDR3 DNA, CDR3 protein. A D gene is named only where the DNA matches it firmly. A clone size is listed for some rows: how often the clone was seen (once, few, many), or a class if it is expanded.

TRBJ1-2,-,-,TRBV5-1,TGCGCCAGCAGCTTGGAGTCAGGGTTCCTATATGGCTACACCTTC,CASSLESGFLYGYTF
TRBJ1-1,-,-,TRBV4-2,TGTGCCAGCAGCCACCCCGAGAGGAACACTGAAGCTTTCTTT,CASSHPERNTEAFF
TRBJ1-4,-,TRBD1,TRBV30,TGTGCCTGGAGTCAAAGACAAAACAGGGGGCTTGGGGAAAAACTGTTTTTT,CAWSQRQNRGLGEKLFF
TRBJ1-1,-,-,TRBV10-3,TGTGCCATCAGTGATCGAACAGTTCGGAACACTGAAGCTTTCTTT,CAISDRTVRNTEAFF
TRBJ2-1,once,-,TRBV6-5,TGTGCCAGCAGTTACGGCGGGGCCTTTTACAATGAGCAGTTCTTC,CASSYGGAFYNEQFF
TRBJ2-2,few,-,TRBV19,TGTGCCAGTAGTATGGACGGGACGAACACCGGGGAGCTGTTTTTT,CASSMDGTNTGELFF
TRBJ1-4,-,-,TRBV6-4,TGTGCCAGCAGTGAGGCTCACGCTACCGGAGCGAGAGGTGAAAAACTGTTTTTT,CASSEAHATGARGEKLFF
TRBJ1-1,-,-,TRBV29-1,TGCAGCGTTGAAACGGGGTTTGGGGACACTGAAGCTTTCTTT,CSVETGFGDTEAFF
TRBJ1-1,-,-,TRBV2,TGTGCCAGCAGGAAGGGGTGGGGCACTGAAGCTTTCTTT,CASRKGWGTEAFF
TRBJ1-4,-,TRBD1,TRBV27,TGTGCCAGCAGTTTATCGGGACAGGGGGCGAGGGAAAAACTGTTTTTT,CASSLSGQGAREKLFF
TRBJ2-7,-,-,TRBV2,TGTGCCAGCAGTGAGGGGCAGGAACACTCCTACGAGCAGTACTTC,CASSEGQEHSYEQYF
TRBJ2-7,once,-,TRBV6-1,TGTGCCAGCACTACACAGGGTGATAAGTACGAGCAGTACTTC,CASTTQGDKYEQYF
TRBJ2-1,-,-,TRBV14,TGTGCCAGCAGCCAAGTAGGCCAGGGCAATGAGCAGTTCTTC,CASSQVGQGNEQFF
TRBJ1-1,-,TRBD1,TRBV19,TGTGCCAGTCAACAGGGGGCGAGCACTGAAGCTTTCTTT,CASQQGASTEAFF
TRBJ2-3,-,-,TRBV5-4,TGTGCCAGCAGCTTTCCTGGCGGAGCCCTCACAGATACGCAGTATTTT,CASSFPGGALTDTQYF
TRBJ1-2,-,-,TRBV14,TGTGCCAGCAGCCAGAAGGGCGGCCGGGGGTATGGCTACACCTTC,CASSQKGGRGYGYTF
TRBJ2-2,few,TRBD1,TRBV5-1,TGCGCCAGCAGCTTCTCCGGGACAGGGAGGACCGGGGAGCTGTTTTTT,CASSFSGTGRTGELFF
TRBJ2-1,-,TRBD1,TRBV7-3,TGTGCCAGCAGCGGGGACAGGGGCTCCTACAATGAGCAGTTCTTC,CASSGDRGSYNEQFF
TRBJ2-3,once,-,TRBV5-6,TGTGCCAGCACCGCCCCCGGGACATACACAGATACGCAGTATTTT,CASTAPGTYTDTQYF
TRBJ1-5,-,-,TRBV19,TGTGCCAGTAGTATTCAGGGGTCGGGCAATCAGCCCCAGCATTTT,CASSIQGSGNQPQHF
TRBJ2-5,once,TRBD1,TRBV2,TGTGCCAGCAGCGGATACAGGGGTAAAGAGACCCAGTACTTC,CASSGYRGKETQYF
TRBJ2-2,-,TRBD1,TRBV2,TGTGCCAGCAGTATCAGGGGGCGGGACACCGGGGAGCTGTTTTTT,CASSIRGRDTGELFF
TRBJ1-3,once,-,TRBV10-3,TGTGCCATCAGTGAACGTCAGGGCGAAAACACCATATATTTT,CAISERQGENTIYF
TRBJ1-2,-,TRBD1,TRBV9,TGTGCCAGCAGCGGATATTTGAGGGACAGTAACTATGGCTACACCTTC,CASSGYLRDSNYGYTF
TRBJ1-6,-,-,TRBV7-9,TGTGCCAGCAGCTTAGAGGACACCTATTCACCCCTCCACTTT,CASSLEDTYSPLHF
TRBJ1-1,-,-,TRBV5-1,TGCGCCAGTACGCCGGGGAAGGACACTGAAGCTTTCTTT,CASTPGKDTEAFF
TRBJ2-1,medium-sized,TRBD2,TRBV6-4,TGTGCCAGCAGTGACTCCGGGACTAGCGGGCCCCATGAGCAGTTCTTC,CASSDSGTSGPHEQFF
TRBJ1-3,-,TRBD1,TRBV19,TGTGCCAGTAGTACTACAGGGGGCGGGAAGAACACCATATATTTT,CASSTTGGGKNTIYF
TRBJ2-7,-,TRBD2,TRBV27,TGTGCCAGCAGTTACACGGGACTAGGGTCCTACGAGCAGTACTTC,CASSYTGLGSYEQYF
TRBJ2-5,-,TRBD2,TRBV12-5,TGTGCTAGTGGTGTCGGACTAGCGGGAAACCTGCAGGAGACCCAGTACTTC,CASGVGLAGNLQETQYF
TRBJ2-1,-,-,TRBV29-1,TGCAGCGTTGAAACAGGGCGGCCGTCAGAGCAGTTCTTC,CSVETGRPSEQFF
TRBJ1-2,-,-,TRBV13,TGTGCCAGCAGCTTGGGAGTCACTAACTATGGCTACACCTTC,CASSLGVTNYGYTF
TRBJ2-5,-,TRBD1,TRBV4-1,TGCGCCAGCAGCCAGGGGGACAGGGGAGGGGAGACCCAGTACTTC,CASSQGDRGGETQYF
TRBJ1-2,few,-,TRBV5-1,TGCGCCAGCAGCTCCAGAGAAGGAGGGGTCTATGGCTACACCTTC,CASSSREGGVYGYTF
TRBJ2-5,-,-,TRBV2,TGTGCCAGCAGTGACGGACGCGGGCAAGAGACCCAGTACTTC,CASSDGRGQETQYF
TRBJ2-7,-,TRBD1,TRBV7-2,TGTGCCAGCAGCCGGGACAGGGTAGGCGAGCAGTACTTC,CASSRDRVGEQYF
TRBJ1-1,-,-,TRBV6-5,TGTGCCAGCAGTCAGGGTGGGACTGAAGCTTTCTTT,CASSQGGTEAFF
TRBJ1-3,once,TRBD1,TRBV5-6,TGTGCCAGCAGCCCGAAATACGTAGACAGGGGAGGAAACACCATATATTTT,CASSPKYVDRGGNTIYF
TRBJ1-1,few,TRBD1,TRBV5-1,TGCGCCAGCAGATCGACAGGGTCGAACACTGAAGCTTTCTTT,CASRSTGSNTEAFF
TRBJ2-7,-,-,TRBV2,TGTGCCAGCAGTGAAGCCGGTAGGGGTAGGGTGTACTTC,CASSEAGRGRVYF
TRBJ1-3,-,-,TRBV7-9,TGTGCCAGCAGCTTGCAAGGGGGCTCTGGAAACACCATATATTTT,CASSLQGGSGNTIYF
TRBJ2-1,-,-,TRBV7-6,TGTGCCAGCAGCCCCGGGTCCGCGGGGCAGTTCTTC,CASSPGSAGQFF
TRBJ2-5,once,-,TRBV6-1,TGTGCCAGCAGTGAAGGGACAGACCAAGAGACCCAGTACTTC,CASSEGTDQETQYF
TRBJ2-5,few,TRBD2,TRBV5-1,TGCGCCAGCAGTGGACTAGAGGGAGAGACCCAGTACTTC,CASSGLEGETQYF
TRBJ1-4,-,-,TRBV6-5,TGTGCCAGCAGCCAGTCCGGGGGGAGGGAAAAACTGTTTTTT,CASSQSGGREKLFF
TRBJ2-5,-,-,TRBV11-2,TGTGCCAGCAGCCCCGAGGGGGGGAGGTATGAGACCCAGTACTTC,CASSPEGGRYETQYF
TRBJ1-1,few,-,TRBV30,TGTGCCTGGAGTGTCAGGGTGGGCACTGAAGCTTTCTTT,CAWSVRVGTEAFF
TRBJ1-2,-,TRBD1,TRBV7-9,TGTGCCAGCAGCCCACCCGGACAGGTCGGCGGCTACACCTTC,CASSPPGQVGGYTF
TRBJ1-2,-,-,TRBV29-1,-,CSVTPGPGTGYGCTF
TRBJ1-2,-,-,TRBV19,TGTGCCAGTAGTATAGCTGGAGGGTCCGGTAGCTATGGCTACACCTTC,CASSIAGGSGSYGYTF
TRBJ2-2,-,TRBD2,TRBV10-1,TGCGCCAGCAGAGTCGCGCCGGGACTAGCGGGGGGAAATGCGAACACCGGGGAGCTGTTTTTT,CASRVAPGLAGGNANTGELFF
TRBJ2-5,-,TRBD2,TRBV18,TGTGCCAGCTCACTGGGACTAGCGGGAAGAGAGACCCAGTACTTC,CASSLGLAGRETQYF
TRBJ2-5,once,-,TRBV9,TGTGCCAGCAGCGTAGACTTAGAGACCCAGTACTTC,CASSVDLETQYF